A single sample is the source of the 27 T cell receptor beta chains below, sequenced in a study of blood T cell repertoires in COVID-19. Profiling relied on immunoSEQ multiplex PCR, and the TCRdb table lists in-frame clones only, not all of them. The repertoire holds approximately 200,000 clones, with about 80% as singletons. Sequenced material: peripheral blood. Receptors were obtained from a woman aged 25 to 39 who had recovered from COVID-19.

J is TRBJ2-5 and V is TRBV6-1, with 9 bases lining up with TRBD2. V was clipped by 4 bases and J by 4 bases; unmatched bases: 16. Germline assignment: CDR1 MNHNS and CDR2 SASEGT. This CDR3 comprises 18 residues. The CDR3 is CASSGPLTTSGWLETQYF. CDR3 nucleotides: TGTGCCAGCAGTGGGCCCTTGACGACTAGCGGTTGGTTAGAGACCCAGTACTTC.

The chain recombines TRBV7-2 with TRBJ1-2; D remains unclear. Germline lookup yields CDR1 SGHTA and CDR2 FQGNSA. The length of the CDR3 is 14 residues. V lost 3 bases, J lost 3 bases, and 11 bases lay in between. This CDR3 reads CASSFGVTDYGYTF. The CDR3 coding sequence is TGTGCCAGCAGCTTCGGGGTAACTGACTATGGCTACACCTTC.

The chain links TRBV6-5 to TRBJ2-1, with D tentatively TRBD2 (6 bases). Germline loops: CDR1 MNHEY, CDR2 SVGAGI. The CDR3 is 14 amino acids. The germline V and J ends were trimmed by 4 bases and 8 bases, with 15 bases remaining between them. CDR3 residues: CASSSGTALDEQFF. DNA of the CDR3: TGTGCCAGCAGTTCCGGGACTGCCCTCGATGAGCAGTTCTTC.

V gene TRBV20-1 combines with J gene TRBJ1-2, with TRBD1 matching 7 bases. The CDR3 has 15 amino acids. The ends lost 3 bases at V and 2 bases at J; junction bases unmatched: 9. In germline, CDR1 is DFQATT, CDR2 SNEGSKA (reference sequence). CDR3 amino acids: CSASYPGQPNYGYTF. The DNA for the CDR3 is TGCAGTGCTAGTTATCCGGGACAGCCAAACTATGGCTACACCTTC.

This clone was seen only a few times. The chain combines TRBV6-5 with TRBJ1-5; possibly TRBD1 for D (5 bases). Trimming pared 2 bases from V and 4 bases from J, leaving 6 bases between. Germline-derived CDR1 and CDR2 are MNHEY and SVGAGI. CDR3 size: 13 residues. CDR3 loop: CASSYGGNQPQHF. In nucleotides, the CDR3 is TGTGCCAGCAGTTACGGGGGGAATCAGCCCCAGCATTTT.

V is TRBV5-1 and J is TRBJ1-4; TRBD1 aligns across 7 bases. CDR3 length equals 16 residues. The J segment lost 4 bases and the V segment lost 2 bases, leaving 8 bases of the junction unmatched. Germline assignment: CDR1 SGHRS and CDR2 YFSETQ. This chain's CDR3 is CASSFSSGQFNEKLFF. CDR3 nucleotides: TGCGCCAGCAGCTTTTCTTCGGGACAGTTTAATGAAAAACTGTTTTTT.

The chain has TRBV15 and TRBJ1-5; 7 bases match TRBD1. The germline V gene encodes CDR1 LNHNV and CDR2 YYDKDF (reference sequence). The CDR3 has 18 amino acids. V shed 0 bases and J 1 base; nucleotides not matched to a gene: 9. CDR3 sequence: CATSRDSNTGDSNQPQHF. CDR3 DNA sequence: TGTGCCACCAGCAGAGATAGCAACACAGGGGACAGCAATCAGCCCCAGCATTTT.

A few counts support this clone. This chain links TRBV5-5 with TRBJ2-1; D is possibly TRBD2 (6 bases). The CDR3 is 13 residues long. The V gene's germline CDR1 is SGHKS and CDR2 YYEKEE (reference sequence). Trimming took off 0 bases at V and 15 bases at J, with 16 bases between the two ends. CDR3: CASSLAVSGVRFF. CDR3 coding DNA: TGTGCCAGCAGCTTGGCTGTTTCGGGAGTAAGGTTCTTC. Supplemented by reference TRBV5-5 and TRBJ2-1, the full variable domain reads DAGVTQSPTHLIKTRGQQVTLRCSPISGHKSVSWYQQVLGQGPQFIFQYYEKEERGRGNFPDRFSARQFPNYSSELNVNALLLGDSALYLCASSLAVSGVRFFGPGTRLTVL.

V and J are TRBV4-1 and TRBJ2-7, with a weak D call TRBD1 (5 bases). V was cut by 3 bases and J by 3 bases, with 12 bases left in between. Germline V gene lookup returns CDR1 MGHRA and CDR2 YSYEKL. The CDR3 extends over 14 amino acids. The CDR3 bases are TGCGCCAGCAGCCATCAGGACACCTTCTACGAGCAGTACTTC. Protein product: CASSHQDTFYEQYF.

The V and J genes are TRBV28 and TRBJ1-5; D remains ambiguous. The germline V and J ends were trimmed by 2 bases and 4 bases, with 9 bases remaining between them. The length of the CDR3 is 14 residues. CDR1 and CDR2 (germline): MDHEN, SYDVKM. CDR3 residues: CASSLGQANQPQHF. The DNA for the CDR3 is TGTGCCAGCAGTTTAGGGCAGGCTAATCAGCCCCAGCATTTT. Full variable domain (missing parts from reference TRBV28 and TRBJ1-5): DVKVTQSSRYLVKRTGEKVFLECVQDMDHENMFWYRQDPGLGLRLIYFSYDVKMKEKGDIPEGYSVSREKKERFSLILESASTNQTSMYLCASSLGQANQPQHFGDGTRLSIL.

CDR3 bases: TGTGCCAGCGGTATTAACCGGGACAGGGATCATCGGGAGCTGTTTTTT. Encoded protein: CASGINRDRDHRELFF. The chain employs TRBV28 and TRBJ2-2, with 9 nucleotides matching TRBD1. J gave up 9 bases and V 8 bases, and 16 bases lay outside the gene matches. Germline CDR1 reads MDHEN; CDR2 reads SYDVKM. This CDR3 comprises 16 residues.

The chain carries TRBV5-1 and TRBJ2-7; no clear D. The germline gives CDR1 SGHRS, CDR2 YFSETQ. The CDR3 loop spans 13 amino acids. V shed 2 bases and J shed 2 bases, with 8 bases lying between them. The CDR3 region is CASSLQWPYEQYF. The CDR3, as DNA: TGCGCCAGCAGCTTACAGTGGCCCTACGAGCAGTACTTC.

The chain joins TRBV6-5 to TRBJ2-3, with 12 bases aligning to TRBD2. Trimming cost V 5 bases and J 10 bases; bases outside gene matches: 7. CDR1 and CDR2 from the germline V gene are MNHEY and SVGAGI. The CDR3 is made up of 14 amino acids. The CDR3 here is CASSQSRTSGAQYF. CDR3 in DNA: TGTGCCAGCAGTCAATCCCGGACTAGCGGGGCGCAGTATTTT.

The V call is TRBV5-1, the J call TRBJ2-3; 7 bases match TRBD2. The CDR3 runs to 14 residues. The junction had 10 bases not matched to a gene; V was cut back by 0 bases and J by 12 bases. Germline assignment: CDR1 SGHRS and CDR2 YFSETQ. CDR3 DNA sequence: TGCGCCAGCAGCTTGGGCGGGAGCGGTCTTTCTCAGTATTTT. It is translated as CASSLGGSGLSQYF. The full variable domain, completed using reference TRBV5-1 and TRBJ2-3, is KAGVTQTPRYLIKTRGQQVTLSCSPISGHRSVSWYQQTPGQGLQFLFEYFSETQRNKGNFPGRFSGRQFSNSRSEMNVSTLELGDSALYLCASSLGGSGLSQYFGPGTRLTVL.

This clone was counted a few times. The J gene is TRBJ1-4, the V gene TRBV30; D is unclear. The ends were cut back, 1 base at V and 14 bases at J, with 14 bases in the middle. CDR1 and CDR2 from the germline V gene are GTSNPN and SVGIG (reference sequence). The CDR3 covers 12 residues. The CDR3, as DNA: TGTGCCTGGAGTGCTACGCCCAAACCCCTGTTTTTT. It yields the protein CAWSATPKPLFF.

This chain connects TRBV7-2 to TRBJ2-1; the match to TRBD1 covers 7 bases. Germline-derived CDR1 and CDR2 are SGHTA and FQGNSA. V dropped 4 bases and J dropped 4; count of bases not matched to a gene: 7. The CDR3 has 15 residues. CDR3 bases: TGTGCCAGCAGCTCTTACACGGGACAGTACAATGAGCAGTTCTTC. Amino acid sequence: CASSSYTGQYNEQFF. Full variable domain (remainder filled in from reference TRBV7-2 and TRBJ2-1): GAGVSQSPSNKVTEKGKDVELRCDPISGHTALYWYRQSLGQGLEFLIYFQGNSAPDKSGLPSDRFSAERTGGSVSTLTIQRTQQEDSAVYLCASSSYTGQYNEQFFGPGTRLTVL.

The genes are TRBV9 and TRBJ1-1; unclear D gene. The CDR3 contains 13 residues. The V and J ends lost 4 bases and 7 bases respectively, with 14 bases between them. Germline V gene sequence: CDR1 SGDLS, CDR2 YYNGEE. CDR3 residues: CASSPLGGIEAFF. The DNA for the CDR3 is TGTGCCAGCAGCCCCTTAGGCGGGATTGAAGCTTTCTTT. Combining the CDR3 with reference TRBV9 and TRBJ1-1 gives the whole variable domain DSGVTQTPKHLITATGQRVTLRCSPRSGDLSVYWYQQSLDQGLQFLIQYYNGEERAKGNILERFSAQQFPDLHSELNLSSLELGDSALYFCASSPLGGIEAFFGQGTRLTVV.

The J gene is TRBJ1-2, the V gene TRBV5-4; 7 nucleotides agree with TRBD1. The CDR3 consists of 14 residues. CDR1 is SGHNT and CDR2 is YYREEE in the germline V gene (reference sequence). The junction had 7 bases not matched to a gene; V was cut back by 3 bases and J by 5 bases. The CDR3 bases are TGTGCCAGCAGCTCGTGGACAGGCGGATATGGCTACACCTTC. Translation gives CASSSWTGGYGYTF.

This sequence joins TRBV6-5 and TRBJ1-2; no definite D call. Between the trimmed V and J ends, which lost 7 bases and 8 bases, there was a span of 11 bases. Germline-derived CDR1 and CDR2 are MNHEY and SVGAGI. This CDR3 is built from 11 residues. This CDR3 reads CASTLRGGYTF. DNA for the CDR3: TGTGCCAGCACTCTCCGAGGGGGCTACACCTTC.

The gene calls are TRBV5-8 and TRBJ1-2; D is unclear. CDR1 and CDR2 from the germline V gene are SGHTS and YDEGEE. The CDR3 has 13 residues. The germline V and J ends were trimmed by 3 bases and 3 bases, with 9 bases remaining between them. The CDR3 DNA is TGTGCCAGCAGCTACTCGCAATACTATGGCTACACCTTC. It translates to CASSYSQYYGYTF.

The rearrangement links TRBV28 to TRBJ1-2; 9 bases fit TRBD1. CDR1 and CDR2 from the germline V gene are MDHEN and SYDVKM. There are 17 residues in the CDR3. J gave up 3 bases and V 2 bases, and 10 bases lay outside the gene matches. In DNA form, the CDR3 reads TGTGCCAGCAGTTTACGACACCGGGACAGGGCGGACTATGGCTACACCTTC. Protein sequence: CASSLRHRDRADYGYTF.

The count of this clone is one. In DNA, the CDR3 is TGTGCCAGCAGCCTGGGACTAGCGGGGTACAATGAGCAGTTCTTC. Amino acids: CASSLGLAGYNEQFF. This chain joins TRBV5-4 and TRBJ2-1; 13 positions match TRBD2. The CDR3 contains 15 residues. Trimming removed 4 bases from V and 4 bases from J; junction bases left unmatched: 2. In germline, CDR1 is SGHNT, CDR2 YYREEE (reference sequence).

The chain has TRBV14 and TRBJ2-5, with D possibly TRBD1 on 6 matching bases. This CDR3 contains 15 residues. Trimming took off 1 base at V and 1 base at J, with 10 bases between the two ends. The germline V gene encodes CDR1 SGHDN and CDR2 FVKESK. The CDR3 region is CASSQGRDTQETQYF. The CDR3 DNA follows: TGTGCCAGCAGCCAAGGAAGGGACACCCAAGAGACCCAGTACTTC.

The V gene is TRBV5-6, the J gene TRBJ2-1; TRBD1 agrees at 9 bases. This CDR3 comprises 14 residues. The ends lost 2 bases at V and 7 bases at J; junction bases unmatched: 4. Germline assignment: CDR1 SGHDT and CDR2 YYEEEE. Written as DNA, the CDR3 is TGTGCCAGCAGCTTTCCCGGGACAGGGAATGAGCAGTTCTTC. Its protein is CASSFPGTGNEQFF.

This clone was observed once. A junction boundary mismatches the germline segment, possibly from a read error. The CDR3 nucleotides are TGTGCTAGCAGCACAGGGGTCGGAAACACCATATATTTT. Its protein product is CASSTGVGNTIYF. The chain uses TRBV7-7 and TRBJ1-3; TRBD1 matches 7 bases. CDR3 length: 13 residues. Germline CDR1 is SSHAT and CDR2 is FNYEAQ (reference sequence).

This chain joins TRBV27 and TRBJ2-3; TRBD2 is a possible D gene (7 bases). The CDR3 consists of 13 residues. In germline, CDR1 is MNHEY, CDR2 SMNVEV (reference sequence). Trimming removed 11 bases from V and 5 bases from J, with 17 bases in between. DNA for the CDR3: TGTGCCGTCAGGGGCGGGAGAGGAGATACGCAGTATTTT. It yields the protein CAVRGGRGDTQYF.

This clone was found a few times. J is TRBJ2-7 and V is TRBV28; 9 bases agree with TRBD2. Trimming at V came to 8 bases and at J to 2 bases, leaving 7 bases not matched to a gene. The CDR3 has 14 residues. CDR1 and CDR2 from the germline V gene are MDHEN and SYDVKM. The CDR3 here is CASPSGRPPYEQYF. The CDR3 coding sequence is TGTGCCAGCCCCAGCGGGAGGCCACCCTACGAGCAGTACTTC.